This passage covers 21 T cell receptor beta chains from one sample sequenced in a study of blood T cell repertoires in COVID-19. The table came from immunoSEQ multiplex PCR; TCRdb's copy has only in-frame clones and leaves some out. The table has over 150,000 clones, about four fifths seen once. Sequenced: peripheral blood. The receptors derive from a woman aged 80 or over with COVID-19, enrolled during active disease.

The V and J genes are TRBV7-2 and TRBJ1-5; TRBD1 matches 9 bases. This CDR3 is built from 15 residues. The germline V gene encodes CDR1 SGHTA and CDR2 FQGNSA. J gave up 6 bases and V 5 bases, and 8 bases lay outside the gene matches. This CDR3 is CASSRSGTGIQPQHF. In nucleotides, the CDR3 is TGTGCCAGCAGCCGCAGCGGGACAGGGATTCAGCCCCAGCATTTT.

The chain combines TRBV19 with TRBJ1-6; 9 nucleotides align to TRBD1. Germline assignment: CDR1 LNHDA and CDR2 SQIVND (reference sequence). V lost 6 bases to trimming and J lost 7 bases; unmatched junction nucleotides: 4. This CDR3 comprises 14 residues. The DNA for the CDR3 is TGTGCCAGTAGGGCCGGGACAGGGAATTCACCCCTCCACTTT. Translating it yields CASRAGTGNSPLHF.

CDR3 sequence (DNA): TGTGCCAGCTCACCACCCGACAGGGTCTCTGGAAACACCATATATTTT. This gives the protein CASSPPDRVSGNTIYF. The chain is built from TRBV18 and TRBJ1-3; TRBD1 agrees at 7 bases. Germline values: CDR1 KGHSH, CDR2 LQKENI. Trimming took 0 bases from V and 0 from J; bases not matched to a gene: 2. There are 16 residues in the CDR3. The variable domain in full, with the rest retrieved from reference TRBV18 and TRBJ1-3, is NAGVMQNPRHLVRRRGQEARLRCSPMKGHSHVYWYRQLPEEGLKFMVYLQKENIIDESGMPKERFSAEFPKEGPSILRIQQVVRGDSAAYFCASSPPDRVSGNTIYFGEGSWLTVV.

The rearrangement uses TRBV19 and TRBJ2-1, with D perhaps TRBD2 (6 bases). V shed 3 bases and J shed 2 bases, with 11 bases lying between them. This CDR3 is built from 15 residues. CDR1 and CDR2 from the germline V gene are LNHDA and SQIVND (reference sequence). Written as DNA, the CDR3 is TGTGCCAGTAGTATTGGGGCTAGCGCCTACAATGAGCAGTTCTTC. It translates to CASSIGASAYNEQFF. Full variable domain (missing parts from reference TRBV19 and TRBJ2-1): DGGITQSPKYLFRKEGQNVTLSCEQNLNHDAMYWYRQDPGQGLRLIYYSQIVNDFQKGDIAEGYSVSREKKESFPLTVTSAQKNPTAFYLCASSIGASAYNEQFFGPGTRLTVL.

This clone was detected a few times. This rearrangement joins TRBV9 to TRBJ2-5; possible D gene TRBD1, 6 bases. Germline V lookup: CDR1 SGDLS, CDR2 YYNGEE. The length of the CDR3 is 13 residues. V shed 4 bases and J shed 2 bases, with 9 bases lying between them. The CDR3 loop reads CASSTGQQETQYF. In DNA, the CDR3 is TGTGCCAGCAGCACGGGACAACAAGAGACCCAGTACTTC.

The rearrangement links TRBV11-3 to TRBJ2-7; D is possibly TRBD2 (5 bases). Germline CDR1 reads SGHNT; CDR2 reads YENEEA. Trimming stripped 1 base from V and 4 bases from J, with 11 bases between. The CDR3 is made up of 14 amino acids. CDR3 nucleotides: TGTGCCAGCAGCTTAGGAGGGTCCTTATACGAGCAGTACTTC. It codes for CASSLGGSLYEQYF.

This rearrangement joins TRBV6-2 or TRBV6-3 to TRBJ1-1, with 9 positions matching TRBD1. CDR3 length equals 15 residues. Germline assignment: CDR1 MNHEY and CDR2 SVGEGT. The V and J ends lost 4 bases and 0 bases, in that order; junction bases with no gene match: 3. The CDR3 DNA reads as TGTGCCAGCAGTTCATGGGACAGGGTGAACACTGAAGCTTTCTTT. Translation gives CASSSWDRVNTEAFF.

The rearrangement links TRBV5-8 to TRBJ2-1; 9 positions agree with TRBD1. The CDR3 has 15 residues. Germline V CDR1 and CDR2: SGHTS, YDEGEE. Trimming at V came to 9 bases and at J to 0 bases, leaving 7 bases not matched to a gene. CDR3 residues: CATTGGGISYNEQFF. CDR3 in DNA: TGTGCCACCACAGGGGGCGGGATCTCCTACAATGAGCAGTTCTTC.

The chain links TRBV4-1 to TRBJ1-6; D might be TRBD1 (5 bases). The CDR3 has 19 amino acids. Germline V gene data show CDR1 as MGHRA and CDR2 as YSYEKL. Trimming removed 0 bases from V and 2 bases from J, with 17 bases in between. The CDR3 sequence is CASSQDQGEGAAYNSPLHF. The CDR3 bases are TGCGCCAGCAGCCAAGATCAAGGGGAAGGTGCGGCCTATAATTCACCCCTCCACTTT.

The chain has TRBV4-1 and TRBJ1-4; possible D gene TRBD1, 5 bases. The CDR3 extends over 14 amino acids. V lost 1 base, J lost 8 bases, and 11 bases lay in between. Germline V gives CDR1 MGHRA, CDR2 YSYEKL. The CDR3 loop reads CASSQGGVREKLFF. The CDR3 DNA reads as TGCGCCAGCAGCCAAGGGGGGGTACGGGAAAAACTGTTTTTT.

The CDR3 loop is CASSETGNTEAFF. In DNA, the CDR3 is TGTGCCAGCAGTGAAACCGGGAACACTGAAGCTTTCTTT. The genes are TRBV2 and TRBJ1-1; D is uncertain. Germline V gene sequence: CDR1 SNHLY, CDR2 FYNNEI. Trimming shortened V by 2 bases and J by 1 base, and 5 bases separated the two germline ends. The CDR3 contains 13 residues.

About this clone itself: Other DNA sequences of this sample code for an identical CDR3. The genes are TRBV12-3 or TRBV12-4 and TRBJ1-2; no clear D gene. The CDR3 sequence is 12 residues long. V shed 4 bases and J shed 3 bases, with 6 bases lying between them. The CDR3 loop is CASSSGDYGYTF. The DNA for the CDR3 is TGTGCCAGCAGTTCCGGGGACTATGGCTACACCTTC.

The genes are TRBV7-9 and TRBJ1-1; D is possibly TRBD1 (5 bases). Germline V gene data show CDR1 as SEHNR and CDR2 as FQNEAQ (reference sequence). CDR3 length equals 14 residues. V dropped 2 bases and J dropped 6 bases, with 13 bases sitting between them. The CDR3 DNA reads as TGTGCCAGCAGCTTAATGCAGGGTTCAGCTGAAGCTTTCTTT. Translation gives CASSLMQGSAEAFF.

The chain combines TRBV7-9 with TRBJ2-1; D not certain. CDR3 length: 13 residues. The V and J ends lost 5 bases and 2 bases respectively, with 7 bases between them. Germline values: CDR1 SEHNR, CDR2 FQNEAQ (reference sequence). CDR3 amino acids: CASSITAYNEQFF. The CDR3 bases are TGTGCCAGCAGCATTACAGCCTACAATGAGCAGTTCTTC.

The rearrangement uses TRBV7-2 and TRBJ2-7; TRBD2 aligns across 12 bases. CDR1 and CDR2 from the germline V gene are SGHTA and FQGNSA. V lost 3 bases, J lost 2 bases, and 5 bases stayed unmatched. CDR3 size: 16 residues. Here the CDR3 reads CASSLGLAGGAYEQYF. As DNA, the CDR3 is TGTGCCAGCAGCTTGGGGCTAGCGGGAGGGGCCTACGAGCAGTACTTC. Filled out from reference TRBV7-2 and TRBJ2-7, the complete variable domain reads GAGVSQSPSNKVTEKGKDVELRCDPISGHTALYWYRQSLGQGLEFLIYFQGNSAPDKSGLPSDRFSAERTGGSVSTLTIQRTQQEDSAVYLCASSLGLAGGAYEQYFGPGTRLTVT.

This sequence joins TRBV7-9 and TRBJ1-2; the match to TRBD1 covers 11 bases. In germline, CDR1 is SEHNR, CDR2 FQNEAQ (reference sequence). Losses at the gene ends were 5 bases for V and 8 bases for J; bases not matched to a gene: 7. The CDR3 spans 14 residues. The CDR3 here is CASSRTGGIGGYTF. CDR3 bases: TGTGCCAGCAGCAGGACAGGGGGCATAGGAGGCTACACCTTC.

The chain employs TRBV14 and TRBJ1-1; tentatively, D is TRBD1 (5 bases). Germline CDR1 is SGHDN and CDR2 is FVKESK. The CDR3 is 15 residues long. Trimming left V 1 base short and J 4 bases short, with 13 bases between. CDR3 loop: CASSQGRGGVTEAFF. Here the CDR3 DNA reads TGTGCCAGCAGCCAAGGCAGAGGAGGGGTCACTGAAGCTTTCTTT.

The genes are TRBV5-1 and TRBJ2-5, with 10 bases that match TRBD2. V trimming: 2 bases; J trimming: 1 base; junction bases outside the gene matches: 5. The CDR3 spans 16 residues. Germline lookup yields CDR1 SGHRS and CDR2 YFSETQ. The CDR3 here is CASSLSSGGAQETQYF. CDR3 nucleotide sequence: TGCGCCAGCAGCTTAAGCAGCGGGGGGGCCCAAGAGACCCAGTACTTC. The entire variable domain, with the rest obtained from reference TRBV5-1 and TRBJ2-5, is as follows: KAGVTQTPRYLIKTRGQQVTLSCSPISGHRSVSWYQQTPGQGLQFLFEYFSETQRNKGNFPGRFSGRQFSNSRSEMNVSTLELGDSALYLCASSLSSGGAQETQYFGPGTRLLVL.

This clone was picked up many times. The chain's CDR3 is CASSLSPSTSGEYNEQFF. The CDR3 coding sequence is TGTGCCAGCAGTTTATCCCCCTCGACTAGCGGGGAATACAATGAGCAGTTCTTC. The chain is built from TRBV27 and TRBJ2-1, with 11 bases matching TRBD2. CDR3 length: 18 amino acids. With V trimmed by 0 bases and J by 4 bases, 8 bases remained unmatched. Germline lookup yields CDR1 MNHEY and CDR2 SMNVEV (reference sequence).

The J gene is TRBJ2-2, the V gene TRBV7-9; TRBD2 agrees at 14 bases. V lost 4 bases, J lost 5 bases, and 6 bases stayed unmatched. In germline, CDR1 is SEHNR, CDR2 FQNEAQ (reference sequence). The length of the CDR3 is 17 residues. The CDR3 nucleotides are TGTGCCAGCAGCTCCAGACTAGCGGGAGGGCAAACCGGGGAGCTGTTTTTT. Protein product: CASSSRLAGGQTGELFF.

This chain joins TRBV28 and TRBJ2-1, with 9 nucleotides matching TRBD1. The CDR3 is made up of 16 amino acids. V was clipped by 6 bases and J by 7 bases; unmatched bases: 13. Germline V gives CDR1 MDHEN, CDR2 SYDVKM. CDR3 in DNA: TGTGCCAGCAGCCGACCGGGACAGGGAGGGGAGAATGAGCAGTTCTTC. It is translated as CASSRPGQGGENEQFF.